This T cell receptor (beta chain) was documented in a study of molecular identifiers for immune sequencing clone quantification. One entry per CDR3 protein results from TCRdb running MiXCR on the PCR reads. Of some 590,000 distinct CDR3 sequences in the sample, 25% were seen once. Germline V lookup: CDR1 DFQATT, CDR2 SNEGSKA (reference sequence). This CDR3 spans 16 amino acids. The junction had 6 bases not matched to a gene; V was cut back by 1 base and J by 3 bases. This clonotype has at least ten counts. Source material: naive CD8+ T cells from blood, with Jurkat cell RNA spiked in. Subset of the sample: FACS-sorted CD8+CD4-CCR7+CD45RA+ naive T cells. This clonotype was sampled from a human donor in good health. Some libraries in this study had Jurkat cell RNA spiked in. The chain couples TRBV20-1 to TRBJ2-3, with 11 bases fitting TRBD2. The CDR3 region is CSARGILAGETDTQYF. CDR3 sequence (DNA): TGCAGTGCTAGAGGAATACTAGCGGGAGAAACAGATACGCAGTATTTT.